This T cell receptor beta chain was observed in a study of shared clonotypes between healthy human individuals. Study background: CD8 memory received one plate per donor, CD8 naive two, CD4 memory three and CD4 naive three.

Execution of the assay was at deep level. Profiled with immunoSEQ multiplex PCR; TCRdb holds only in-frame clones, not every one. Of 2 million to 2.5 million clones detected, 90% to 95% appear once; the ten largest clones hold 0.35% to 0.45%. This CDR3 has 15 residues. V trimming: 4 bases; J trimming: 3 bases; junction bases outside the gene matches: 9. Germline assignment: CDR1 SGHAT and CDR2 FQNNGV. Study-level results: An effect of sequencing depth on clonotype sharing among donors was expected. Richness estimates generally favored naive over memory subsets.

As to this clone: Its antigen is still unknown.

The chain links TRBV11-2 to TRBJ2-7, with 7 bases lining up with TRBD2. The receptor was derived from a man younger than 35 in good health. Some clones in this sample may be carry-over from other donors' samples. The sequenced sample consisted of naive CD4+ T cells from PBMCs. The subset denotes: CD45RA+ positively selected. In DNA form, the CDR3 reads TGTGCCAGCAGCTCATGGGGAGGGCGTTACTACGAGCAGTACTTC. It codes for CASSSWGGRYYEQYF.